Included here is one TCR beta chain sequence, with context. Its antigen is currently unknown. The CDR3 runs to 17 residues. The germline CDR1 and CDR2 sequences are LGHNA and YNFKEQ. Trimming at V came to 0 bases and at J to 5 bases, leaving 9 bases not matched to a gene. A multiplex PCR was run with 60 Vbeta primers and 13 Jbeta primers. The assay was immunoSEQ multiplex PCR, and TCRdb's table has in-frame clones only and misses some. The sample records almost 200,000 clones, 70% to 80% being singletons. This sample was taken from a study of cytomegalovirus exposure and HLA in healthy donors. Regarding the study as a whole: Upon later analysis, HLA-associated TCR beta chains proved more clonally expanded than other, equally common chains.

The sequence was obtained from a male donor in good health and CMV-seropositive. The source material was PBMCs. The chain combines TRBV4-2 with TRBJ2-3; 9 bases map to TRBD2. CDR3 sequence: CASSQDGAGGGGDTQYF. In nucleotides, the CDR3 is TGTGCCAGCAGCCAAGATGGCGCGGGGGGGGGAGGAGATACGCAGTATTTT.